This entry lists 24 T cell receptor beta chains sequenced from one sample in a study of shared clonotypes between healthy human individuals. Sequencing was performed with immunoSEQ multiplex PCR; in TCRdb, only in-frame clones are kept and a portion is missing. Among some 1,100,000 clones, around three quarters were seen once, and the ten largest hold approximately 0.5%. The sequenced sample was memory CD4+ T cells from PBMCs. The subset here: CD45RA-negative fraction. The receptors come from a man aged 18 to 35 in good health. Some clones in this sample may be carry-over from other donors' samples.

A few counts support this clone. Other nucleotide sequences in the sample specify the same CDR3. The V and J genes are TRBV7-7 and TRBJ2-5; 7 bases line up with TRBD1. The CDR3 has 14 amino acids. The germline gives CDR1 SSHAT, CDR2 FNYEAQ (reference sequence). The trim removed 2 bases at V and 1 base at J, leaving 1 base unmatched. The CDR3 loop is CASSLNRGQETQYF. DNA of the CDR3: TGTGCCAGCAGCTTAAACAGGGGCCAAGAGACCCAGTACTTC.

This clone showed up many times. Other DNA sequences in this sample translate to the same CDR3. The chain employs TRBV11-2 and TRBJ1-1; D gene unclear. This CDR3 is built from 12 residues. Germline-derived CDR1 and CDR2 are SGHAT and FQNNGV. V lost 5 bases and J 1 base, leaving 5 bases between the germline ends. This CDR3 reads CASSRQNTEAFF. The CDR3 bases are TGTGCCAGCAGCCGACAGAACACTGAAGCTTTCTTT.

The rearrangement joins TRBV5-4 to TRBJ1-2; D is possibly TRBD1 (5 bases). Per germline, CDR1 SGHNT and CDR2 YYREEE (reference sequence). The CDR3 sequence is 20 residues long. Trimming pared 0 bases from V and 3 bases from J, leaving 27 bases between. This chain's CDR3 is CASSLGPPMKITGKHYGYTF. As DNA, the CDR3 is TGTGCCAGCAGCTTGGGGCCCCCAATGAAGATTACAGGAAAACACTATGGCTACACCTTC.

This sequence joins TRBV5-4 and TRBJ2-6; no clear D. Trimming cost V 4 bases and J 4 bases, with 6 bases left between them. CDR1 is SGHNT, CDR2 YYREEE, per germline (reference sequence). The CDR3 loop spans 13 amino acids. The CDR3 DNA reads TGTGCCAGCAGCCTGGAAGGGGCCAACGTCCTGACTTTC. It specifies CASSLEGANVLTF.

This clone was detected only a few times. J is TRBJ2-7 and V is TRBV27; 7 nucleotides agree with TRBD1. After removal of 3 bases from V and 0 bases from J, the junction contained 11 bases not matched to a gene. There are 17 residues in the CDR3. The germline V gene encodes CDR1 MNHEY and CDR2 SMNVEV (reference sequence). Written as DNA, the CDR3 is TGTGCCAGCAGTTTCCGGACCGGGACAGAGTACTCCTACGAGCAGTACTTC. As protein: CASSFRTGTEYSYEQYF.

The chain is built from TRBV2 and TRBJ1-2; perhaps TRBD1 as D (5 bases). This CDR3 spans 15 amino acids. Trimming took 4 bases from V and 1 from J, leaving 13 bases between them. The germline V gene has CDR1 SNHLY and CDR2 FYNNEI. CDR3 DNA sequence: TGTGCCAGCAGTGGAATAATAGACAGTAACTATGGCTACACCTTC. It is translated as CASSGIIDSNYGYTF.

V usage is TRBV4-3 and J usage is TRBJ1-2; D is perhaps TRBD1 (5 bases). The germline V gene encodes CDR1 LGHNA and CDR2 YSLEER. V was shortened by 0 bases and J by 4 bases, with 12 bases between the two germline ends. This CDR3 spans 15 amino acids. CDR3 nucleotide sequence: TGCGCCAGCAGCCAAGAGTCGGGGCTTATCTATGGCTACACCTTC. Translating it yields CASSQESGLIYGYTF.

The chain couples TRBV5-1 to TRBJ2-5; TRBD2 agrees at 10 bases. The CDR3 has 18 residues. Looked up from germline, CDR1 is SGHRS and CDR2 is YFSETQ. V dropped 0 bases and J dropped 5; count of bases not matched to a gene: 13. Written as DNA, the CDR3 is TGCGCCAGCAGCTTGGAGGCTAGCGGGAGCTCAGTCGGGGAGACCCAGTACTTC. The encoded protein is CASSLEASGSSVGETQYF.

The CDR3 sequence is CASNRQGGGNTIYF. CDR3 sequence (DNA): TGTGCCAGCAACCGACAGGGGGGTGGAAACACCATATATTTT. The rearrangement uses TRBV5-8 and TRBJ1-3; TRBD1 matches at 9 bases. V lost 6 bases to trimming and J lost 3 bases; unmatched junction nucleotides: 4. The CDR3 totals 14 residues. Germline assignment: CDR1 SGHTS and CDR2 YDEGEE.

J is TRBJ1-4 and V is TRBV30; D unclear. Germline V gene sequence: CDR1 GTSNPN, CDR2 SVGIG (reference sequence). The CDR3 is 13 residues long. Trimming removed 0 bases at V and 10 bases at J, with 12 bases between. The CDR3 coding sequence is TGTGCCTGGAGTGTACGAGGACGGGGAAAACTGTTTTTT. This codes for CAWSVRGRGKLFF.

About this clone itself: This probably arose from a read error, given a far larger clone one base away. V is TRBV27 and J is TRBJ1-1; the D is unclear. Germline lookup yields CDR1 MNHEY and CDR2 SMNVEV (reference sequence). This CDR3 has 13 residues. For the CDR3, the DNA is TGTGCCGGCAGTTTGGAACAAACCTCTGAAGCTTTCTTT. Its protein product is CAGSLEQTSEAFF.

The chain is built from TRBV5-1 and TRBJ2-7; TRBD2 might be the D (5 bases). Per germline, CDR1 SGHRS and CDR2 YFSETQ. With 0 bases removed from V and 7 bases from J, the gap between germline ends came to 17 bases. This CDR3 is built from 15 residues. The CDR3 sequence is CASSLAGVSVNEQYF. CDR3 sequence (DNA): TGCGCCAGCAGCTTGGCCGGGGTTTCGGTTAATGAGCAGTACTTC.

The chain employs TRBV5-4 and TRBJ2-5; TRBD1 aligns across 7 bases. This CDR3 is 14 amino acids long. The J segment lost 3 bases and the V segment lost 2 bases, leaving 4 bases of the junction unmatched. Germline assignment: CDR1 SGHNT and CDR2 YYREEE (reference sequence). Here the CDR3 reads CASSFRQGKETQYF. CDR3 nucleotide sequence: TGTGCCAGCAGCTTCCGACAGGGTAAAGAGACCCAGTACTTC.

The rearrangement joins TRBV18 to TRBJ2-4; the D is unclear. V lost 0 bases, J lost 0 bases, and 15 bases lay in between. CDR3 length: 18 residues. Germline V lookup: CDR1 KGHSH, CDR2 LQKENI. The CDR3 DNA sequence: TGTGCCAGCTCACCACCTTCCTGGTTGGTTGAAGCCAAAAACATTCAGTACTTC. This translates into CASSPPSWLVEAKNIQYF.

The rearrangement links TRBV6-1 to TRBJ1-5, with unresolved D. There are 14 residues in the CDR3. Germline V gives CDR1 MNHNS, CDR2 SASEGT. The V end was cut by 1 base, the J end by 7 bases, with 11 bases between. The DNA of the CDR3 is TGTGCCAGCAGTGAAGGCATTGGGCGGCAGCCCCAGCATTTT. This gives the protein CASSEGIGRQPQHF.

This chain links TRBV6-5 with TRBJ1-2; D remains ambiguous. This CDR3 comprises 14 residues. The V end lost 2 bases, the J end lost 7 bases, and 14 bases lay between the germline ends. CDR1 MNHEY and CDR2 SVGAGI come from the germline V gene. CDR3 in amino acids: CASSYQAGTRGYTF. CDR3 nucleotides: TGTGCCAGCAGTTACCAGGCCGGCACGCGTGGCTACACCTTC.

The chain is built from TRBV11-2 and TRBJ2-3; no clear D. V was cut by 0 bases and J by 6 bases, with 4 bases left in between. The CDR3 contains 12 residues. In germline, CDR1 is SGHAT, CDR2 FQNNGV. The CDR3 nucleotides read TGTGCCAGCAGCTTAGATCGGGATACGCAGTATTTT. Protein product: CASSLDRDTQYF.

In this sample, this clone turned up a few times. The V call is TRBV29-1, the J call TRBJ1-1; D not resolved. In germline, CDR1 is SQVTM, CDR2 ANQGSEA. The CDR3 consists of 11 residues. Trimming pared 5 bases from V and 7 bases from J, leaving 11 bases between. DNA for the CDR3: TGCAGCGTTAGCATGGGTGGTGAAGCTTTCTTT. Residues: CSVSMGGEAFF.

This rearrangement joins TRBV28 to TRBJ1-5, with TRBD1 matching 7 bases. V shed 5 bases and J 9 bases; nucleotides not matched to a gene: 16. CDR1 and CDR2 (germline): MDHEN, SYDVKM. The CDR3 is 16 amino acids. CDR3 sequence (DNA): TGTGCCAGCAGTACTGCCGGGACAGCCAGAATCAGGCCCCAGCATTTT. Translating gives CASSTAGTARIRPQHF.

Concerning this clone itself: This likely reflects a read error, since a far larger clone is one base away. The gene calls are TRBV6-5 and TRBJ1-1; D may be TRBD1 (6 bases). The CDR3 sequence is 13 residues long. The germline V gene encodes CDR1 MNHEY and CDR2 SVGAGI. The germline V and J ends were trimmed by 5 bases and 2 bases, with 9 bases remaining between them. For the CDR3, the DNA is TGTGCCAGCAGTAGGGGGGGAAACACTGAAGCTTTCTTT. Translation gives CASSRGGNTEAFF.

The gene calls are TRBV5-4 and TRBJ2-5; D is uncertain. The CDR3 loop spans 13 amino acids. Germline V gene data show CDR1 as SGHNT and CDR2 as YYREEE (reference sequence). V lost 1 base and J 4 bases, leaving 8 bases between the germline ends. The CDR3 sequence is CASSLIAGETQYF. CDR3 in DNA: TGTGCCAGCAGCTTGATAGCCGGAGAGACCCAGTACTTC.

In the case of this clone: Possible read error: a much larger clone is one base away. CDR3: CASSLVGQGGYGYTF. For the CDR3, the DNA is TGTGCCAGCAGCTTGGTGGGACAGGGGGGCTATGGCTACACCTTC. The J gene is TRBJ1-2, the V gene TRBV5-8; 11 bases are a match to TRBD1. CDR1 is SGHTS, CDR2 YDEGEE, per germline. V lost 0 bases and J lost 4; bases outside the gene matches: 2. This CDR3 is 15 amino acids long.

This sequence joins TRBV7-9 and TRBJ2-6, with D perhaps matching TRBD2 (6 bases). This CDR3 comprises 15 residues. V lost 10 bases and J lost 2, with 15 bases in between. Germline V gene lookup returns CDR1 SEHNR and CDR2 FQNEAQ (reference sequence). In DNA form, the CDR3 reads TGTGCCACCATCTCGGAGGGACCTGGGGCCAACGTCCTGACTTTC. Encoded protein: CATISEGPGANVLTF.

The CDR3 DNA reads TGTGCCAGCAGTGGGACTAGCGGGAGAGACGAGCAGTACTTC. This translates into CASSGTSGRDEQYF. This chain joins TRBV2 and TRBJ2-7; 13 bases agree with TRBD2. CDR3 length: 14 residues. From germline, CDR1 is SNHLY and CDR2 FYNNEI. V lost 4 bases, J lost 5 bases, and 2 bases stayed unmatched.